This TCR beta chain originates from a study of identical twins. Study-wide results and caveats: Within monozygotic twins, out-of-frame TCR alpha sharing was underestimated by the models.

Comment on this clonotype: Its antigen is undetermined.

Trimming at V came to 6 bases and at J to 4 bases, leaving 12 bases not matched to a gene. Germline values: CDR1 MNHNS, CDR2 SASEGT. This CDR3 contains 17 residues. TCRdb analysed the 5' RACE reads with MiXCR anew, one entry per CDR3 protein. The table shows hundreds of thousands of distinct CDR3 sequences, with over 9% occurring only once. The sample was also linked to a second study, of yellow fever vaccine responses in identical twins.

J is TRBJ1-2 and V is TRBV6-1; 12 bases map to TRBD1. The TCR originated in a woman aged 18-30 years in good health. Sequencing used PBMCs. The CDR3 DNA is TGTGCCAGCAGCCAGGGGGGACAGGGGGCTTTTAGCTATGGCTACACCTTC. It yields the protein CASSQGGQGAFSYGYTF.